One and the same sample provided the 31 T cell receptor beta chains below, sequenced in a study of long-term antiretroviral therapy in people with HIV (dated 2022 in TCRdb). The immunoSEQ hsTCRB v3.0 assay was used at survey level resolution to sequence the TRB variable region. TCRdb took this table from immuneACCESS and kept in-frame rearrangements with V and J called. Such tables lack part of the clones; where checked against another copy, unresolved V genes explain under half of the gap, and the rest is unexplained. Within this sample are approximately 35,000 clones, with 80% to 90% of them counted one time only. The top ten clonotypes cover approximately 10% of the sample. The specimen was unsorted PBMCs, collected 2.2 years after starting antiretroviral therapy. These receptor sequences come from a young man with HIV.

Concerning this clone: This specimen includes other DNA sequences encoding the same CDR3. The V call is TRBV5-1, the J call TRBJ2-7, with TRBD2 matching over 7 bases. This CDR3 has 13 residues. Per the germline V gene, CDR1 is SGHRS and CDR2 is YFSETQ. V lost 4 bases, J lost 3 bases, and 4 bases stayed unmatched. CDR3 nucleotides: TGCGCCAGCAGCCCCACGGGGGGCTACGAGCAGTACTTC. The encoded protein is CASSPTGGYEQYF.

The chain is built from TRBV5-8 and TRBJ2-5; maybe TRBD1 (5 bases). V was shortened by 2 bases and J by 1 base, with 9 bases between the two germline ends. The CDR3 consists of 14 residues. CDR1 is SGHTS, CDR2 YDEGEE, per germline. Here the CDR3 reads CASSFPGFQETQYF. CDR3 nucleotides: TGTGCCAGCAGCTTCCCAGGGTTCCAAGAGACCCAGTACTTC. Variable domain in full (rest from reference TRBV5-8 and TRBJ2-5): EAGVTQSPTHLIKTRGQQATLRCSPISGHTSVYWYQQALGLGLQFLLWYDEGEERNRGNFPPRFSGRQFPNYSSELNVNALELEDSALYLCASSFPGFQETQYFGPGTRLLVL.

The chain has TRBV2 and TRBJ2-7, with 12 bases fitting TRBD2. Germline V CDR1 and CDR2: SNHLY, FYNNEI. The CDR3 loop spans 14 amino acids. J lost 6 bases, V lost 9 bases, and 9 bases had no gene match. CDR3 DNA sequence: TGTGCCAGTGCCAGACTAGCGGGGGCCTCCGAGCAGTACTTC. Protein sequence: CASARLAGASEQYF.

This clone was seen only once. The V call is TRBV10-3, the J call TRBJ2-6, with unresolved D. This CDR3 is 16 amino acids long. Trimming left V 0 bases short and J 0 bases short, with 6 bases between. In germline, CDR1 is ENHRY, CDR2 SYGVKD. CDR3 region: CAISESAGSGANVLTF. In DNA form, the CDR3 reads TGTGCCATCAGTGAGTCAGCTGGCTCTGGGGCCAACGTCCTGACTTTC.

The CDR3 DNA is TGTGCCAGCAGTGACCTTTTGCGGATTAGGATGGGGAATGAGCAGTTCTTC. Translation: CASSDLLRIRMGNEQFF. The rearrangement uses TRBV6-4 and TRBJ2-1; D gene uncertain. The CDR3 covers 17 residues. V was cut by 2 bases and J by 7 bases, with 21 bases left in between. The germline CDR1 and CDR2 sequences are MRHNA and SNTAGT.

The chain employs TRBV29-1 and TRBJ2-3; D is perhaps TRBD1 or TRBD2 (5 bases each). CDR3 length: 14 amino acids. Germline V lookup: CDR1 SQVTM, CDR2 ANQGSEA. The germline V and J ends were trimmed by 5 bases and 1 base, with 13 bases remaining between them. CDR3 in amino acids: CSVPDRGGTDTQYF. DNA for the CDR3: TGCAGCGTTCCGGACCGAGGGGGCACAGATACGCAGTATTTT.

The sample holds a few counts of this clone. The chain uses TRBV9 and TRBJ1-2, with D unresolved. Trimming stripped 4 bases from V and 1 base from J, with 14 bases between. Germline V gene sequence: CDR1 SGDLS, CDR2 YYNGEE. The CDR3 runs to 15 residues. In DNA, the CDR3 is TGTGCCAGCAGCCCCCCTGGGCATCTTAACTATGGCTACACCTTC. Translating it yields CASSPPGHLNYGYTF.

The genes are TRBV2 and TRBJ2-7; D gene ambiguous. Germline assignment: CDR1 SNHLY and CDR2 FYNNEI. This CDR3 region has 12 residues. Between the trimmed V and J ends, which lost 5 bases and 3 bases, there was a span of 8 bases. This chain's CDR3 is CASSREIYEQYF. In nucleotides, the CDR3 is TGTGCCAGCAGTCGAGAGATCTACGAGCAGTACTTC.

The J gene is TRBJ2-7, the V gene TRBV30, with 9 positions matching TRBD2. V lost 2 bases to trimming and J lost 2 bases; unmatched junction nucleotides: 4. The CDR3 is made up of 14 amino acids. CDR1 is GTSNPN, CDR2 SVGIG, per germline (reference sequence). The CDR3 is CAWSRLAGAYEQYF. CDR3 coding DNA: TGTGCCTGGAGTCGGTTAGCGGGGGCCTACGAGCAGTACTTC.

This chain links TRBV19 with TRBJ1-2; TRBD1 is a possible D gene (5 bases). There are 14 residues in the CDR3. Trimming pared 3 bases from V and 4 bases from J, leaving 12 bases between. Germline V gene lookup returns CDR1 LNHDA and CDR2 SQIVND (reference sequence). The CDR3 protein is CASSIARGSYGYTF. In DNA, the CDR3 is TGTGCCAGTAGTATCGCCCGGGGCAGCTATGGCTACACCTTC.

J is TRBJ1-5 and V is TRBV19; D gene unclear. Trimming shortened V by 5 bases and J by 0 bases, and 11 bases separated the two germline ends. Germline CDR1 is LNHDA and CDR2 is SQIVND (reference sequence). CDR3 length: 15 residues. The CDR3 reads CASSSLIYSNQPQHF. The CDR3 DNA sequence: TGTGCCAGTAGTTCCCTAATCTATAGCAATCAGCCCCAGCATTTT.

The rearrangement uses TRBV5-1 and TRBJ2-3, with a weak D call TRBD1 (6 bases). The CDR3 is 15 residues long. The V end was cut by 4 bases, the J end by 1 base, with 13 bases between. CDR1 is SGHRS and CDR2 is YFSETQ in the germline V gene. The CDR3 reads CASSELQGRTDTQYF. In DNA form, the CDR3 reads TGCGCCAGCAGCGAATTACAGGGACGCACAGATACGCAGTATTTT. Drawing the rest from reference TRBV5-1 and TRBJ2-3, the complete variable domain is KAGVTQTPRYLIKTRGQQVTLSCSPISGHRSVSWYQQTPGQGLQFLFEYFSETQRNKGNFPGRFSGRQFSNSRSEMNVSTLELGDSALYLCASSELQGRTDTQYFGPGTRLTVL.

The gene calls are TRBV13 and TRBJ2-5; tentatively, D is TRBD1 (6 bases). The length of the CDR3 is 13 residues. V shed 4 bases and J shed 3 bases, with 9 bases lying between them. Germline lookup yields CDR1 PRHDT and CDR2 FYEKMQ (reference sequence). The CDR3 region has the DNA TGTGCCAGCAGCTCACGGACAGAAGAGACCCAGTACTTC. Its protein product is CASSSRTEETQYF.

The chain carries TRBV5-1 and TRBJ1-2; 10 bases agree with TRBD1. Germline CDR1 reads SGHRS; CDR2 reads YFSETQ. V dropped 0 bases and J dropped 12; count of bases not matched to a gene: 8. The CDR3 spans 14 residues. The CDR3 nucleotides read TGCGCCAGCAGCTTGGCGTCGACAGGGGGCGGACACACCTTC. Amino acid sequence: CASSLASTGGGHTF.

The rearrangement links TRBV9 to TRBJ2-6; D is undetermined. Trimming removed 7 bases from V and 0 bases from J, with 8 bases in between. The CDR3 contains 14 residues. The germline V gene has CDR1 SGDLS and CDR2 YYNGEE. DNA of the CDR3: TGTGCCAGCGAGCCAACCTCTGGGGCCAACGTCCTGACTTTC. Translating gives CASEPTSGANVLTF.

The rearrangement links TRBV7-2 to TRBJ2-1, with D tentatively TRBD2 (6 bases). From germline, CDR1 is SGHTA and CDR2 FQGNSA. This CDR3 region has 13 residues. V was shortened by 5 bases and J by 6 bases, with 11 bases between the two germline ends. CDR3 residues: CASSPTRGNEQFF. In nucleotides, the CDR3 is TGTGCCAGCAGCCCCACGCGGGGCAATGAGCAGTTCTTC.

The chain recombines TRBV18 with TRBJ1-4, with a possible D match to TRBD1 (6 bases). With 3 bases removed from V and 8 bases from J, the gap between germline ends came to 10 bases. CDR1 is KGHSH and CDR2 is LQKENI in the germline V gene. This CDR3 is built from 13 residues. DNA for the CDR3: TGTGCCAGCTCACCCGCAGGGGACGAAAAACTGTTTTTT. It encodes CASSPAGDEKLFF.

The chain carries TRBV7-2 and TRBJ2-3; the match to TRBD2 covers 10 bases. With V trimmed by 5 bases and J by 6 bases, 14 bases remained unmatched. The CDR3 runs 17 residues. Per germline, CDR1 SGHTA and CDR2 FQGNSA. CDR3 DNA sequence: TGTGCCAGCAGCCCCCGACTAGCGGGTCTAGGCAGCGATACGCAGTATTTT. Residues: CASSPRLAGLGSDTQYF. Filled out from reference TRBV7-2 and TRBJ2-3, the complete variable domain reads GAGVSQSPSNKVTEKGKDVELRCDPISGHTALYWYRQSLGQGLEFLIYFQGNSAPDKSGLPSDRFSAERTGGSVSTLTIQRTQQEDSAVYLCASSPRLAGLGSDTQYFGPGTRLTVL.

CDR3 sequence: CASSNWEQGAGYTF. In DNA form, the CDR3 reads TGTGCCAGCAGTAATTGGGAACAGGGGGCCGGCTACACCTTC. This sequence joins TRBV6-6 and TRBJ1-2; 9 bases are a match to TRBD1. The CDR3 loop spans 14 amino acids. CDR1 and CDR2 from the germline V gene are MNHNY and SVGAGI (reference sequence). Trimming removed 5 bases from V and 8 bases from J; junction bases left unmatched: 9.

V and J are TRBV6-1 and TRBJ1-4; D ambiguous. This CDR3 spans 12 amino acids. Germline CDR1 reads MNHNS; CDR2 reads SASEGT. V lost 3 bases and J lost 7, with 6 bases in between. CDR3 DNA: TGTGCCAGCAGTGAGATTCGTGAAAAACTGTTTTTT. Translating it yields CASSEIREKLFF.

The V call is TRBV18, the J call TRBJ1-1; no clear D gene. V dropped 0 bases and J dropped 5 bases, with 10 bases sitting between them. The CDR3 has 14 residues. CDR1 KGHSH and CDR2 LQKENI come from the germline V gene. The DNA for the CDR3 is TGTGCCAGCTCACCACCGAGCAGCAGGACTGAAGCTTTCTTT. Amino acids: CASSPPSSRTEAFF.

V gene TRBV6-1 combines with J gene TRBJ1-3, with D uncertain. The length of the CDR3 is 14 residues. The V end was cut by 5 bases, the J end by 0 bases, with 8 bases between. Germline CDR1 and CDR2: MNHNS and SASEGT. CDR3 bases: TGTGCCAGCAGTCTTGTGGGCTCTGGAAACACCATATATTTT. It translates to CASSLVGSGNTIYF.

The chain is built from TRBV9 and TRBJ2-1, with D maybe TRBD2 (5 bases). The V end lost 4 bases, the J end lost 0 bases, and 8 bases lay between the germline ends. Looked up from germline, CDR1 is SGDLS and CDR2 is YYNGEE. CDR3 length: 14 amino acids. Written as DNA, the CDR3 is TGTGCCAGCAGCCCCGGGAACTCCTACAATGAGCAGTTCTTC. As protein: CASSPGNSYNEQFF.

This chain joins TRBV6-5 and TRBJ2-7, with 8 bases aligning to TRBD1. In germline, CDR1 is MNHEY, CDR2 SVGAGI. This CDR3 region has 15 residues. The ends lost 0 bases at V and 4 bases at J; junction bases unmatched: 5. The CDR3 DNA is TGTGCCAGCAGTTACTCGATGACAGGGGCTTACGAGCAGTACTTC. Its translation: CASSYSMTGAYEQYF.

The chain carries TRBV9 and TRBJ1-4; possible D gene TRBD1, 6 bases. This CDR3 is built from 16 residues. The germline gives CDR1 SGDLS, CDR2 YYNGEE. Trimming removed 4 bases at V and 4 bases at J, with 17 bases between. CDR3 DNA: TGTGCCAGCAGCCCCCAGGGGCAGGGAGTTAATGAAAAACTGTTTTTT. It codes for CASSPQGQGVNEKLFF.

This clone was seen a single time. The chain has TRBV30 and TRBJ1-2; the match to TRBD1 covers 8 bases. Germline trimming cut 4 bases from V and 4 bases from J; bases unmatched to any gene: 2. The CDR3 is made up of 12 amino acids. CDR1 GTSNPN and CDR2 SVGIG come from the germline V gene (reference sequence). CDR3 nucleotides: TGTGCCTGGACAGGGGGCTTCTATGGCTACACCTTC. This codes for CAWTGGFYGYTF.

DNA for the CDR3: TGTGCCAGCAGCTTCCTGGGCAGGACAGCGAACAATGAGCAGTTCTTC. It translates to CASSFLGRTANNEQFF. The rearrangement joins TRBV7-8 to TRBJ2-1, with D tentatively TRBD1 (6 bases). Germline V lookup: CDR1 SGHVS, CDR2 FQNEAQ. This CDR3 is 16 amino acids long. Trimming shortened V by 3 bases and J by 5 bases, and 17 bases separated the two germline ends. Using reference TRBV7-8 and TRBJ2-1 for the parts outside the CDR3, the full variable domain is GAGVSQSPRYKVAKRGQDVALRCDPISGHVSLFWYQQALGQGPEFLTYFQNEAQLDKSGLPSDRFFAERPEGSVSTLKIQRTQQEDSAVYLCASSFLGRTANNEQFFGPGTRLTVL.

The V and J genes are TRBV13 and TRBJ1-2, with D tentatively TRBD1 (6 bases). Trimming removed 1 base at V and 4 bases at J, with 10 bases between. Germline assignment: CDR1 PRHDT and CDR2 FYEKMQ (reference sequence). This CDR3 region has 14 residues. As DNA, the CDR3 is TGTGCCAGCAGCTTAGACAGGGCGGCCTATGGCTACACCTTC. Encoded protein: CASSLDRAAYGYTF.

This clone was detected once. The chain combines TRBV29-1 with TRBJ2-5; D is unresolved. The CDR3 runs to 12 residues. V dropped 7 bases and J dropped 1 base, with 10 bases sitting between them. Germline V lookup: CDR1 SQVTM, CDR2 ANQGSEA. CDR3 in DNA: TGCAGCGCCCGAGACACCCAAGAGACCCAGTACTTC. This encodes CSARDTQETQYF.

This clone is a singleton in its sample. Other nucleotide sequences in the sample specify the same CDR3. The chain has TRBV7-9 and TRBJ2-5; maybe TRBD2 (5 bases). CDR1 SEHNR and CDR2 FQNEAQ come from the germline V gene (reference sequence). V lost 3 bases, J lost 1 base, and 15 bases lay in between. The CDR3 is 16 amino acids. The CDR3 protein is CASSFYSGPTQETQYF. CDR3 bases: TGTGCCAGCAGCTTCTACAGCGGACCGACCCAAGAGACCCAGTACTTC.

The chain has TRBV4-1 and TRBJ1-5, with TRBD1 matching over 7 bases. The CDR3 runs 14 residues. The V gene end was trimmed by 1 base and the J gene end by 6 bases; junction bases not matched to a gene: 3. Germline lookup yields CDR1 MGHRA and CDR2 YSYEKL. The CDR3, as DNA: TGCGCCAGCAGCCAAGGGCAGGGGGGTCAGCCCCAGCATTTT. Translation gives CASSQGQGGQPQHF.